Listed below are T cell receptor beta chains from one sample, sequenced in a study of blood T cell repertoires in COVID-19. Sequenced by immunoSEQ multiplex PCR; TCRdb stores in-frame clones only, minus some. Of about 140,000 clones detected, 79% appear once; the ten largest clones hold approximately 4%. Sequences were obtained from peripheral blood. All receptors derive from a man between 60 and 75 years old with acute or convalescent COVID-19. The CDR3 runs from the conserved cysteine through the conserved F or W. D genes are given only for firm matches. Expanded clones are given a class, and other clones once, few, many or no size at all.

j_call | v_call | clone_size | d_call | cdr3_nt | cdr3_aa
TRBJ2-6 | TRBV29-1 | . | . | TGCAGCGCCGCAGTCTCTGGGGCCAACGTCCTGACTTTC | CSAAVSGANVLTF
TRBJ2-7 | TRBV28 | . | . | TGTGCCAAGGCCCTAGCGAAAAGCTCCTACGAGCAGTACTTC | CAKALAKSSYEQYF
TRBJ1-6 | TRBV6-2/TRBV6-3 | . | TRBD1 | TGTGCCAGCAGCTTCACAGGGGCCAATTCACCCCTCCACTTT | CASSFTGANSPLHF
TRBJ1-3 | TRBV10-3 | once | . | TGTGCCATCAGTCCCTCGACAGGACCTAGCTCTGGAAACACCATATATTTT | CAISPSTGPSSGNTIYF
TRBJ1-1 | TRBV27 | . | . | TGTGCCAGCAGCTTCTCAGGGTACGGCACTGAAGCTTTCTTT | CASSFSGYGTEAFF
TRBJ2-5 | TRBV19 | . | . | TGTGCCAGTAGTATAGGGCAGGGATTGGAGACCCAGTACTTC | CASSIGQGLETQYF
TRBJ1-1 | TRBV6-5 | . | . | TGTGCCAGCAGTTACTCGGGTCAGGCCAGCACTGAAGCTTTCTTT | CASSYSGQASTEAFF
TRBJ1-3 | TRBV19 | . | TRBD1 | TGTGCCACTTCTCCCACAGGGGTCGAAGGAAACACCATATATTTT | CATSPTGVEGNTIYF
TRBJ2-3 | TRBV3-1/TRBV3-2 | once | TRBD2 | TGTGCCAGCAGCCAAGCAGGACTAGCGGGAGCAGATACGCAGTATTTT | CASSQAGLAGADTQYF
TRBJ1-3 | TRBV2 | once | . | TGTGCCAGCAGTGAAAGGGGCAGGGGAGCTGGAAACACCATATATTTT | CASSERGRGAGNTIYF
TRBJ2-1 | TRBV30 | . | . | TGTGCCTGGTCGCCGGGACTGCCTAACAATGAGCAGTTCTTC | CAWSPGLPNNEQFF
TRBJ2-7 | TRBV6-2/TRBV6-3 | . | . | TGTGCCAGCAGTTTCCAATTTCTCCAAGACAGAACCTACGAGCAGTACTTC | CASSFQFLQDRTYEQYF
TRBJ2-5 | TRBV18 | . | TRBD2 | TGTGCCAGCTCCTTAGCGGGAGGTGAGACCCAGTACTTC | CASSLAGGETQYF
TRBJ2-7 | TRBV6-5 | few | TRBD1 | TGTGCCAGCAGTCAGGGGGTCCCCTCCTACGAGCAGTACTTC | CASSQGVPSYEQYF
TRBJ1-1 | TRBV3-1/TRBV3-2 | . | . | TGTGCCAGCAGCCAAGGGGGGGACGAGGACAAGAGCAACACTGAAGCTTTCTTT | CASSQGGDEDKSNTEAFF
TRBJ2-1 | TRBV28 | . | . | TGTGCCAGCATTTCACCGGGACTCTCCAATGAGCAGTTCTTC | CASISPGLSNEQFF
TRBJ1-5 | TRBV12-3/TRBV12-4 | . | TRBD1 | TGTGCCAGCAGCGCGACAGGGGATCAGCCCCAGCATTTT | CASSATGDQPQHF
TRBJ2-1 | TRBV15 | . | . | TGTGCCACCAGCAGAGATCGAGACAATGAGCAGTTCTTC | CATSRDRDNEQFF
TRBJ1-1 | TRBV10-2 | . | . | TGCGCCAGCAGTGACGTGGCAGTGAACACTGAAGCTTTCTTT | CASSDVAVNTEAFF
TRBJ1-5 | TRBV6-5 | . | . | TGTGCCAGCAGACAGGGTACGCAGCCCCAGCATTTT | CASRQGTQPQHF
TRBJ2-3 | TRBV20-1 | . | TRBD2 | TGCAGTGCTCGTGCTAGCGGTTATACGCAGTATTTT | CSARASGYTQYF
TRBJ1-6 | TRBV3-1/TRBV3-2 | . | . | TGTGCCAGCAGCCAAGGCAGGGCGAACTCACCCCTCCACTTT | CASSQGRANSPLHF
TRBJ1-2 | TRBV7-8 | . | TRBD1 | TGTGCCAGCAGCTTAGTTGCAGGGGGCGGTGGCTACACCTTC | CASSLVAGGGGYTF
TRBJ2-3 | TRBV11-3 | . | . | TGTGCCAGCAGCGATACAGGGTCCACAGATACGCAGTATTTT | CASSDTGSTDTQYF
TRBJ2-7 | TRBV3-1/TRBV3-2 | . | TRBD2 | TGTGCCAGCAGCTATAGCGGGAGGGCCGACCCGTACTTC | CASSYSGRADPYF
TRBJ1-4 | TRBV28 | . | TRBD1 | TGTGCCAGCAGCCTACAGGGGGCGGAGGAAAAACTGTTTTTT | CASSLQGAEEKLFF
TRBJ2-2 | TRBV27 | . | . | TGTGCCAGCAGCCTGGTGAGGGGGGGCACCGGGGAGCTGTTTTTT | CASSLVRGGTGELFF
TRBJ2-7 | TRBV6-5 | . | TRBD2 | TGTGCCAGCAGTTACTCCTGGACTAGCGGCTACGAGCAGTACTTC | CASSYSWTSGYEQYF
TRBJ2-4 | TRBV7-2 | . | . | TGTGCCAGCAGTTCGGGGATTCAGTACTTC | CASSSGIQYF
TRBJ1-2 | TRBV4-3 | . | . | TGCGCCAGCAGCCAAGAGTCGGTCGGAGCTAACTATGGCTACACCTTC | CASSQESVGANYGYTF
TRBJ1-1 | TRBV29-1 | . | . | TGCAGCGTTGGGGGGGGGCGCTTCCCTGAAGCTTTCTTT | CSVGGGRFPEAFF
TRBJ2-1 | TRBV7-3 | . | TRBD2 | TGTGCCAGCAGCCCGACTAGCGGGAGCTCCTACAATGAGCAGTTCTTC | CASSPTSGSSYNEQFF
TRBJ1-4 | TRBV7-6 | . | TRBD1 | TGTGCCAGCAGCATCGCCGGGACAGGGAATGAAAAACTGTTTTTT | CASSIAGTGNEKLFF
TRBJ2-3 | TRBV28 | . | TRBD2 | TGTGCCAGCAGTTTCATCGGGACTAGCGGGACCCCAGAATATTTT | CASSFIGTSGTPEYF
TRBJ2-5 | TRBV5-1 | . | TRBD2 | TGCGCCAGCAGTTACGCGGGAGGGGGAGAGACCCAGTACTTC | CASSYAGGGETQYF
TRBJ1-5 | TRBV6-5 | few | . | TGTGCCAGCAGGCGCAGGGTGGGTCAGCCCCAGCATTTT | CASRRRVGQPQHF
TRBJ1-6 | TRBV27 | . | . | TGTGCCAGCAGTATAACCTATAATTCACCCCTCCACTTT | CASSITYNSPLHF
TRBJ2-4 | TRBV30 | . | . | TGTGCCTGGACCCAAGGCTCCCAAGGAGTGTGGAACATTCAGTACTTC | CAWTQGSQGVWNIQYF
TRBJ2-7 | TRBV28 | . | . | TGTGCCAGCAGTGATCCTACAGGGTTTGACGAGCAGTACTTC | CASSDPTGFDEQYF
TRBJ1-1 | TRBV19 | . | TRBD1 | TGTGCCAGTAGTATAAGGACAGGTTCCATGAACACTGAAGCTTTCTTT | CASSIRTGSMNTEAFF
TRBJ2-5 | TRBV18 | . | TRBD2 | TGTGCCAGCTCAGATCTAGCGGGAGGGAGTCGGATGCGTCGAGAGACCCAGTACTTC | CASSDLAGGSRMRRETQYF
TRBJ1-2 | TRBV12-3/TRBV12-4 | . | . | TGTGCCAGCAGCGCAGGACAGAGCTATGGCTACACCTTC | CASSAGQSYGYTF
TRBJ1-5 | TRBV19 | . | TRBD1 | TGTGCCAGTAGTATAGATTTTGACAGGGCTGAGGGGTCTAATCAGCCCCAGCATTTT | CASSIDFDRAEGSNQPQHF
TRBJ2-7 | TRBV28 | . | . | TGTGCCAGCAGTTTAACACCTAGCAACCCCTACGAGCAGTACTTC | CASSLTPSNPYEQYF
TRBJ2-7 | TRBV4-3 | . | TRBD2 | TGCGCCAGCAGCCAAAACCTGGGCCAAGCGGGAGCCCCCTACGAGCAGTACTTC | CASSQNLGQAGAPYEQYF
TRBJ1-5 | TRBV28 | . | . | TGTGCCAGCAGTTCCGCCGAGGGAGGCGGAAGCAATCAGCCCCAGCATTTT | CASSSAEGGGSNQPQHF
TRBJ1-2 | TRBV19 | few | . | TGTGCCAGTACCGGAACTACAACAGGCTACACCTTC | CASTGTTTGYTF
TRBJ1-1 | TRBV2 | . | . | TGTGCCAGCAGTGCAGGGCACACTGAAGCTTTCTTT | CASSAGHTEAFF
TRBJ2-1 | TRBV15 | . | TRBD2 | TGTGCCACCAGCAGAGATAGGGCTAGCGGCTACAATGAGCAGTTCTTC | CATSRDRASGYNEQFF
TRBJ2-7 | TRBV5-6 | few | TRBD1 | TGTGCCAGCAGCTTGGAGTGGACAGGTAGCTACGAGCAGTACTTC | CASSLEWTGSYEQYF
TRBJ2-3 | TRBV19 | . | TRBD2 | TGTGCCAGTAGTATAGGCTGGGGCGGGAGGCAGTATTTT | CASSIGWGGRQYF
TRBJ1-1 | TRBV6-5 | . | TRBD1 | TGTGCCAGCCTCCCAGGGGGTTATGACACTGAAGCTTTCTTT | CASLPGGYDTEAFF
TRBJ1-1 | TRBV30 | . | . | TGTGCCTGGAGTGTATCTAGAGTGAACACTGAAGCTTTCTTT | CAWSVSRVNTEAFF
TRBJ2-3 | TRBV2 | . | TRBD2 | TGTGCCACCCTAGGGCGGGAGGGATCAGATACGCAGTATTTT | CATLGREGSDTQYF
TRBJ1-2 | TRBV6-5 | few | . | TGTGCCAGCAGCGCAGGGGTGGAGTATGGCTACACCTTC | CASSAGVEYGYTF
TRBJ1-5 | TRBV27 | . | TRBD1 | TGTGCCAGCAGTTCTTACGGGACAGGGAGCAATCAGCCCCAGCATTTT | CASSSYGTGSNQPQHF
TRBJ1-2 | TRBV7-8 | . | TRBD1 | TGTGCCAGCAGCCAAGACAGGGTCGCGGGTGGCTACACCTTC | CASSQDRVAGGYTF
TRBJ2-1 | TRBV9 | . | . | TGTGCCAGCAGCGCCCTCATAGACAGCGCTAATCATGAGCAGTTCTTC | CASSALIDSANHEQFF
TRBJ1-5 | TRBV4-1 | few | TRBD1 | TGCGCCAGCAGCCAAGATCCTGGGACAGTTGCGAATCAGCCCCAGCATTTT | CASSQDPGTVANQPQHF
TRBJ1-3 | TRBV3-1/TRBV3-2 | few | . | TGTGCCAGCAGCCCCTTCGACAGGCTGAGCTCTGGAAACACCATATATTTT | CASSPFDRLSSGNTIYF